This TCR beta chain derives from a study of early T cells in non-severe SARS-CoV-2 infection. About the research overall: Chains were not paired, and sequencing was done on bulk RNA from unsorted whole blood.

The TCR library protocol was used to attach unique molecular identifiers. These identifiers were attached to individual cDNA molecules. In TCRdb, the 5' RACE reads were re-called with MiXCR into one record per CDR3 protein. The sample holds approximately 37,000 distinct CDR3 sequences, over 4% seen once. Trimming left V 4 bases short and J 1 base short, with 13 bases between. This CDR3 has 14 amino acids. Germline CDR1 reads GTSNPN; CDR2 reads SVGIG (reference sequence). In this sample, this clonotype turned up many times. This chain links TRBV30 with TRBJ1-1; D is undetermined. This TCR derives from an adult who was a healthcare worker with PCR-confirmed SARS-CoV-2 infection or an uninfected control (not recorded which). Source material: whole blood. As DNA, the CDR3 is TGTGCCTGGAATCGGGCAGAACCGAACACTGAAGCTTTCTTT. Its protein product is CAWNRAEPNTEAFF.